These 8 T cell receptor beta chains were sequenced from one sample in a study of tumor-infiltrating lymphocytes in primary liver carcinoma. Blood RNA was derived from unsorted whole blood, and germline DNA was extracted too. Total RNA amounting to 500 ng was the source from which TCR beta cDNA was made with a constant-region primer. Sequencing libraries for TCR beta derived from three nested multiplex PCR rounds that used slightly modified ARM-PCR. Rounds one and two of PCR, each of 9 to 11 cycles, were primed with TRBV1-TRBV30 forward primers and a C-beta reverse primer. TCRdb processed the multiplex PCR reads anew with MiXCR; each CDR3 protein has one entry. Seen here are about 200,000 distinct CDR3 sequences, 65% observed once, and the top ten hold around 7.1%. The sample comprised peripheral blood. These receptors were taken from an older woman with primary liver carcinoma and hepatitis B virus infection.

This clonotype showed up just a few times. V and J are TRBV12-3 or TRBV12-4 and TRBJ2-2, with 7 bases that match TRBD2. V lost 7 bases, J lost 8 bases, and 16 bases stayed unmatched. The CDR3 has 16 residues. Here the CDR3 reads CASTIGGFAGAGELFF. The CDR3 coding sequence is TGTGCCAGCACCATTGGGGGTTTCGCGGGAGCGGGGGAGCTGTTTTTT.

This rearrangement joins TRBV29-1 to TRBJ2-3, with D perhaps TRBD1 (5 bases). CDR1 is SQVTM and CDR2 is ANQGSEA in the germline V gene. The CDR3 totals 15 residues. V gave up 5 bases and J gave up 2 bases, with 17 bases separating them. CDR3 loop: CSVRTRVTDTDTQYF. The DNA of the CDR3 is TGCAGCGTTAGGACCAGGGTTACCGACACAGATACGCAGTATTTT.

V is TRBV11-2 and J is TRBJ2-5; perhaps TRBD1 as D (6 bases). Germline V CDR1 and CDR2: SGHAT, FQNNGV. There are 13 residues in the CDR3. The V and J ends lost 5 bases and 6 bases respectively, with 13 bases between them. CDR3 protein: CASSLQGTKTQYF. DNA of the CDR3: TGTGCCAGCAGCCTACAGGGTACGAAGACCCAGTACTTC. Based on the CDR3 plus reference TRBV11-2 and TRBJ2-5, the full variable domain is EAGVAQSPRYKIIEKRQSVAFWCNPISGHATLYWYQQILGQGPKLLIQFQNNGVVDDSQLPKDRFSAERLKGVDSTLKIQPAKLEDSAVYLCASSLQGTKTQYFGPGTRLLVL.

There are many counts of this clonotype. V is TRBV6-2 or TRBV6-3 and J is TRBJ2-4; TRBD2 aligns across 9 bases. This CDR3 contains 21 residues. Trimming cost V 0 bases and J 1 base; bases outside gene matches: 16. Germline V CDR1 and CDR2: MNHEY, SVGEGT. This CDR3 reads CASSYSKVEAGGLVAKNIQYF. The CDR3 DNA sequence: TGTGCCAGCAGTTACTCGAAGGTCGAAGCGGGAGGCCTCGTCGCCAAAAACATTCAGTACTTC.

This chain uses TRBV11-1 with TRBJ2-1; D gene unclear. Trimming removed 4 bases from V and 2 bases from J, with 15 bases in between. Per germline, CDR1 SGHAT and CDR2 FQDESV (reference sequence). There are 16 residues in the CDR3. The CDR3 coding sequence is TGTGCCAGCAGCTCCTCCTCTGTCCTCCCCTACAATGAGCAGTTCTTC. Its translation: CASSSSSVLPYNEQFF.

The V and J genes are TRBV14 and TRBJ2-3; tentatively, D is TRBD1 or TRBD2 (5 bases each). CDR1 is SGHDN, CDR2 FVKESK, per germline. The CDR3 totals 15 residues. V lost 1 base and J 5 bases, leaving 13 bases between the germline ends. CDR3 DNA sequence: TGTGCCAGCAGCCAAGGGCGGGTAAGGGGAGATACGCAGTATTTT. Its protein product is CASSQGRVRGDTQYF.

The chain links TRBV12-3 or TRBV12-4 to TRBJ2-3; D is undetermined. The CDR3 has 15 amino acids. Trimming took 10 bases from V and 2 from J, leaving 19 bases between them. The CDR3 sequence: CANSLTAGYTDTQYF. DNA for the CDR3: TGTGCCAATAGTTTAACCGCAGGCTACACAGATACGCAGTATTTT.

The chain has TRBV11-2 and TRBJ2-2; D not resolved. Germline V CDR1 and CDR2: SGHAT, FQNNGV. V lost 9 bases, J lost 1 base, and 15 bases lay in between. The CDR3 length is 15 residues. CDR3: CASRLLAGNTGELFF. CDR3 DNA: TGTGCCAGTAGGTTACTGGCAGGGAACACCGGGGAGCTGTTTTTT.